The 18 T cell receptor beta chains given below trace back to one sample, sequenced in a study of blood T cell repertoires in COVID-19. The table came from immunoSEQ multiplex PCR; TCRdb's copy has only in-frame clones and leaves some out. This sample has under 350,000 clones, with roughly 87% found just once. The source material was peripheral blood. The receptors here all came from a human donor in a cohort sampled during active COVID-19.

The chain has TRBV2 and TRBJ1-2, with D hard to call. Germline assignment: CDR1 SNHLY and CDR2 FYNNEI. V was cut by 7 bases and J by 8 bases, with 20 bases left in between. This CDR3 comprises 14 residues. CDR3 DNA sequence: TGTGCCAGCAAGGGTTTTGTGGAGTCGGGAGGCTACACCTTC. Translated, it gives CASKGFVESGGYTF.

The genes are TRBV2 and TRBJ2-5, with TRBD1 matching 8 bases. Germline trimming cut 5 bases from V and 12 bases from J; bases unmatched to any gene: 5. Germline loops: CDR1 SNHLY, CDR2 FYNNEI. The CDR3 length is 11 residues. The CDR3 nucleotides are TGTGCCAGCAGTCCACAGGACAGGGAGTACTTC. Protein: CASSPQDREYF.

The chain has TRBV5-1 and TRBJ2-1; a weak D match, TRBD2 (6 bases). CDR3 length equals 17 residues. CDR1 and CDR2 from the germline V gene are SGHRS and YFSETQ. Trimming removed 4 bases from V and 6 bases from J, with 23 bases in between. In DNA form, the CDR3 reads TGCGCCAGCAGCCAGAGAGGGCTTGGCGGGAATGTCAATGAGCAGTTCTTC. Its protein product is CASSQRGLGGNVNEQFF.

The chain combines TRBV28 with TRBJ1-5; D call uncertain. The CDR3 length is 12 residues. CDR1 and CDR2 (germline): MDHEN, SYDVKM. V was pared by 6 bases and J by 9 bases, with 12 bases between. The CDR3: CASSPTLGPQHF. DNA of the CDR3: TGTGCCAGCAGCCCCACCCTAGGGCCCCAGCATTTT.

This rearrangement joins TRBV10-1 to TRBJ2-7, with 7 bases that match TRBD2. The CDR3 is 14 residues long. The germline gives CDR1 WNHNN, CDR2 SYGVQD (reference sequence). The V and J ends lost 2 bases and 4 bases, in that order; junction bases with no gene match: 5. CDR3 residues: CASSEAGTTYEQYF. In DNA, the CDR3 is TGCGCCAGCAGTGAGGCCGGGACTACGTACGAGCAGTACTTC.

This clone was observed a few times. The chain is built from TRBV4-2 and TRBJ2-7; TRBD2 aligns across 10 bases. J was trimmed by 0 bases and V by 3 bases; bases with no gene match: 5. The CDR3 spans 16 residues. The germline gives CDR1 LGHNA, CDR2 YNFKEQ. The CDR3 DNA follows: TGTGCCAGCAGCCAGGGTAGCGGGAGGTCCTCCTACGAGCAGTACTTC. Residues: CASSQGSGRSSYEQYF.

This rearrangement joins TRBV7-3 to TRBJ2-3; 7 bases are a match to TRBD1. V shed 0 bases and J 0 bases; nucleotides not matched to a gene: 3. The germline V gene has CDR1 SGHTA and CDR2 FQGTGA. The CDR3 is 16 amino acids. The CDR3 protein is CASSLTGTASTDTQYF. The CDR3 nucleotides read TGTGCCAGCAGCTTAACCGGGACAGCGAGCACAGATACGCAGTATTTT.

This chain connects TRBV10-3 to TRBJ2-5; D gene ambiguous. The CDR3 contains 12 residues. Trimming shortened V by 10 bases and J by 5 bases, and 14 bases separated the two germline ends. Germline V CDR1 and CDR2: ENHRY, SYGVKD. CDR3 amino acids: CASRTSWETQYF. CDR3 in DNA: TGTGCCAGCAGAACTTCATGGGAGACCCAGTACTTC.

This sequence joins TRBV7-9 and TRBJ1-2; the D is unclear. Germline lookup yields CDR1 SEHNR and CDR2 FQNEAQ (reference sequence). CDR3 length: 15 residues. Trimming removed 5 bases from V and 1 base from J, with 14 bases in between. CDR3 DNA sequence: TGTGCCAGCAGCACCCTGGGCACAGTTAACTATGGCTACACCTTC. The encoded protein is CASSTLGTVNYGYTF.

This clone was seen a handful of times. The J gene is TRBJ2-2, the V gene TRBV7-7; 9 positions match TRBD2. Per germline, CDR1 SSHAT and CDR2 FNYEAQ (reference sequence). The CDR3 is made up of 17 amino acids. The ends lost 5 bases at V and 4 bases at J; junction bases unmatched: 11. The CDR3 here is CASSHNGLAGSTGELFF. The CDR3 nucleotides read TGTGCCAGCAGCCACAATGGTCTAGCGGGGTCCACCGGGGAGCTGTTTTTT. The full variable domain, rest sourced from reference TRBV7-7 and TRBJ2-2, is GAGVSQSPRYKVTKRGQDVTLRCDPISSHATLYWYQQALGQGPEFLTYFNYEAQPDKSGLPSDRFSAERPEGSISTLTIQRTEQRDSAMYRCASSHNGLAGSTGELFFGEGSRLTVL.

The sample holds one count of this clone. The V gene is TRBV6-5, the J gene TRBJ2-3; D gene ambiguous. Germline loops: CDR1 MNHEY, CDR2 SVGAGI. V gave up 0 bases and J gave up 6 bases, with 7 bases separating them. There are 13 residues in the CDR3. This CDR3 is CASSYSIADTQYF. CDR3 DNA: TGTGCCAGCAGTTACTCTATAGCTGATACGCAGTATTTT.

This chain joins TRBV7-9 and TRBJ2-3; D ambiguous. There are 13 residues in the CDR3. Germline V gene lookup returns CDR1 SEHNR and CDR2 FQNEAQ (reference sequence). Between the trimmed V and J ends, which lost 1 base and 14 bases, there was a span of 16 bases. The CDR3 coding sequence is TGTGCCAGCAGCTTAGAATCAGGTCAGGCACGGTATTTT. Protein sequence: CASSLESGQARYF.

This CDR3 is CASSGGLSSDTQYF. DNA of the CDR3: TGCGCCAGCAGCGGGGGACTTTCGTCAGATACGCAGTATTTT. This rearrangement joins TRBV5-1 to TRBJ2-3, with D maybe TRBD2 (6 bases). V was cut by 4 bases and J by 4 bases, with 13 bases left in between. The CDR3 sequence is 14 residues long. CDR1 and CDR2 (germline): SGHRS, YFSETQ.

This clone came up a few times. The genes are TRBV7-2 and TRBJ2-2; D might be TRBD1 (6 bases). Germline V gene lookup returns CDR1 SGHTA and CDR2 FQGNSA. The ends were cut back, 2 bases at V and 7 bases at J, with 17 bases in the middle. This CDR3 is 16 amino acids long. This CDR3 is CASSLWGRGEVGELFF. CDR3 sequence (DNA): TGTGCCAGCAGCTTATGGGGCAGGGGCGAGGTCGGGGAGCTGTTTTTT.

V and J are TRBV18 and TRBJ2-2, with 8 bases aligning to TRBD2. The CDR3 extends over 15 amino acids. CDR1 KGHSH and CDR2 LQKENI come from the germline V gene. V was pared by 3 bases and J by 4 bases, with 4 bases of the junction left unmatched. The CDR3 region is CASSPSGTGTGELFF. The CDR3 nucleotides read TGTGCCAGCTCACCTAGCGGGACGGGCACCGGGGAGCTGTTTTTT.

This clone was seen a few times. This chain links TRBV7-9 with TRBJ1-5, with 7 nucleotides matching TRBD1. CDR3 length: 14 amino acids. Germline CDR1 reads SEHNR; CDR2 reads FQNEAQ (reference sequence). After removal of 3 bases from V and 6 bases from J, the junction contained 5 bases not matched to a gene. The CDR3 DNA sequence: TGTGCCAGCAGCTTGGGACAGAATAGTCAGCCCCAGCATTTT. As protein: CASSLGQNSQPQHF.

The rearrangement uses TRBV6-5 and TRBJ2-2, with TRBD1 identical over 7 bases. This CDR3 is built from 15 residues. CDR1 and CDR2 (germline): MNHEY, SVGAGI. V gave up 4 bases and J gave up 0 bases; unmatched junction bases: 2. CDR3 DNA sequence: TGTGCCAGCAGTTCGGGACAGACGAACACCGGGGAGCTGTTTTTT. Protein sequence: CASSSGQTNTGELFF.

The CDR3 DNA sequence: TGCGCCAGCAGTGATCCAGGGGGATATGTGAACACTGAAGCTTTCTTT. This translates into CASSDPGGYVNTEAFF. The V gene is TRBV10-2, the J gene TRBJ1-1; 7 bases are shared with TRBD1. From germline, CDR1 is WSHSY and CDR2 SAAADI. V lost 3 bases, J lost 0 bases, and 7 bases stayed unmatched. CDR3 length: 16 amino acids.